The 4 T cell receptor beta chains listed next were all sequenced from one sample in a study of cytomegalovirus exposure and HLA in healthy donors. Amplification used 60 Vbeta primers and 13 Jbeta primers. Libraries were prepared by immunoSEQ multiplex PCR; TCRdb keeps only in-frame clonotypes and omits some of them. Altogether 100,000 to 150,000 clones are present, approximately 77% being singletons, with the ten largest covering 0.75% to 0.95%. The sequenced sample consisted of PBMCs. The receptors stem from a woman between 55 and 75 years old in good health and CMV-seronegative.

V gene TRBV27 combines with J gene TRBJ2-1, with 7 nucleotides matching TRBD1. The germline CDR1 and CDR2 sequences are MNHEY and SMNVEV (reference sequence). The CDR3 length is 15 residues. V shed 5 bases, J shed 2 bases, and the junction held 6 bases outside the gene matches. The DNA of the CDR3 is TGTGCCAGCAGTCCCGGGACAGCTGCCTACAATGAGCAGTTCTTC. Its protein is CASSPGTAAYNEQFF.

As DNA, the CDR3 is TGTGCCAGCAGCCCCCTGGGACAGGCGGAGACCCAGTACTTC. It translates to CASSPLGQAETQYF. The gene calls are TRBV7-3 and TRBJ2-5; TRBD1 matches 8 bases. Germline V gives CDR1 SGHTA, CDR2 FQGTGA. The V gene end was trimmed by 5 bases and the J gene end by 5 bases; junction bases not matched to a gene: 7. The CDR3 covers 14 residues.

The chain couples TRBV28 to TRBJ2-3; D remains unclear. Germline V CDR1 and CDR2: MDHEN, SYDVKM. The CDR3 loop spans 14 amino acids. V was cut by 4 bases and J by 0 bases, with 8 bases left in between. DNA for the CDR3: TGTGCCAGCAGTTATCCCCCTAGCACAGATACGCAGTATTTT. Protein product: CASSYPPSTDTQYF.

The chain is built from TRBV5-1 and TRBJ2-7; tentatively, D is TRBD2 (7 bases). The V end was cut by 0 bases, the J end by 6 bases, with 13 bases between. CDR1 is SGHRS and CDR2 is YFSETQ in the germline V gene. CDR3 length: 14 amino acids. The CDR3 region has the DNA TGCGCCAGCAGCTTGGCTTGGCGGGGGCCCGAGCAGTACTTC. It is translated as CASSLAWRGPEQYF.